This note documents a single T cell receptor (beta chain) sequence. This specimen comes from a study of blood T cell repertoires in COVID-19. Study-level background: Material from acute and convalescent COVID-19 was sourced from the United States, Italy and Spain.

Original analysis: Amplified reference gene primers provided the basis for estimating nucleated cell counts. Measured with immunoSEQ multiplex PCR; TCRdb has only the in-frame clones, and not every one. D and trimming were read from the DNA, whereas the V and J calls and clone size are those reported in that table. The repertoire includes about 15,000 clones, roughly nine tenths of them detected once, and about 3% sits in the top ten. The germline V and J ends were trimmed by 2 bases and 2 bases, with 13 bases remaining between them. Germline CDR1 and CDR2: MNHNY and SVGAGI (reference sequence). The CDR3 length is 15 residues.

This clonotype was obtained from a human donor in a cohort sampled during active COVID-19. Sequenced sample: peripheral blood. The chain has TRBV6-6 and TRBJ2-7, with D maybe TRBD1 (6 bases). CDR3 region: CASSYTPRGTYEQYF. The CDR3 nucleotides are TGTGCCAGCAGTTACACCCCCAGGGGAACCTACGAGCAGTACTTC.